This T cell receptor (beta chain) emerged from a study of cytomegalovirus exposure and HLA in healthy donors. Germline-derived CDR1 and CDR2 are LNHNV and YYDKDF (reference sequence). CDR3 size: 15 residues. As to this clone: One end of the junction is discordant with germline, which a read error may explain. Other DNA sequences in this specimen translate into the identical CDR3.

This PCR relied on a set of 60 Vbeta primers and 13 Jbeta primers. Some clones are missing from TCRdb's copy, which holds only in-frame ones; the method was immunoSEQ multiplex PCR. This specimen shows 40,000 or so clones; the ten leading clones hold 7% to 8.5%. The rearrangement uses TRBV15 and TRBJ1-1, with D possibly matching TRBD1 (6 bases). The receptor was isolated from a male donor in good health and CMV-seronegative. Sequencing used PBMCs. The CDR3 spells CATSRDGGATTEAFF. As DNA, the CDR3 is TGCGCCACCAGCAGAGACGGGGGGGCAACAACTGAAGCTTTCTTT.